Detailed here is one TCR beta chain. This specimen comes from a study of OX40 agonist ivuxolimab in advanced cancers. Produced via immunoSEQ multiplex PCR; TCRdb's table is partial and in-frame only. The data contain 90,000 to 120,000 clones, 91% of them singletons. The CDR3 runs to 12 residues. The V and J ends lost 6 bases and 7 bases respectively, with 9 bases between them. Germline V CDR1 and CDR2: MNHEY, SVGAGI. This clonotype was obtained from an adult with an advanced solid tumor such as melanoma, head and neck, liver or kidney cancer. The chain recombines TRBV6-5 with TRBJ1-4, with unresolved D. This specimen consisted of CD4+ or CD8+ T cells sorted from blood, obtained in a trial of the OX40 agonist ivuxolimab. CDR3 region: CASSQYGEKLFF. In DNA, the CDR3 is TGTGCCAGCAGCCAGTATGGTGAAAAACTGTTTTTT.